A selection of T cell receptor beta chains follows, all from one sample in a study of T-cell reconstitution after alpha-beta-depleted transplantation in children. A single record per CDR3 protein comes from TCRdb applying MiXCR to the PCR reads. Found here are under 450,000 distinct CDR3 sequences, roughly 16% of them singletons; the top ten hold approximately 28%. The sample was PBMCs, mostly from graft donor cells, taken 360 days after TCRalphabeta/CD19-depleted stem cell transplant. Receptors originate from a boy under three years old who had a stem cell transplant for Wiskott-Aldrich syndrome, so the T cells may come from the graft donor. The CDR3 runs from the conserved cysteine through the conserved F or W. The D gene is left open where the match is weak.

D gene	V gene	J gene	CDR3 length	CDR3 protein
TRBD1	TRBV20-1	TRBJ2-2	19	CSARGRTRDRRTNTGELFF
NA	TRBV5-1	TRBJ2-4	15	CATRKLILAKNIQYF
NA	TRBV7-2	TRBJ2-3	15	CASSPSGYSTDTQYF
NA	TRBV5-1	TRBJ2-7	13	CASSTANSYEQYF
NA	TRBV11-1	TRBJ2-6	19	CASSGSFQGVFSGANVLTF
TRBD2	TRBV4-3	TRBJ2-5	16	CASSQASGRGKETQYF
NA	TRBV10-3	TRBJ2-3	13	CAISETRADTQYF
TRBD2	TRBV7-2	TRBJ2-4	15	CASSLVAGLENIQYF
NA	TRBV11-3	TRBJ2-2	16	CASSLGRLSNTGELFF
NA	TRBV11-2	TRBJ1-1	15	CASSSQLNRATEAFF
TRBD1	TRBV3-1	TRBJ2-7	16	CASSKRVTGGNGEQYF
NA	TRBV24-1	TRBJ2-1	14	CATSEARPETGQFF
TRBD2	TRBV30	TRBJ2-2	13	CAHLAGPPGELFF
TRBD1	TRBV20-1	TRBJ1-1	13	CSVDRAMNTEAFF